This T cell receptor (beta chain) was recorded in a study of blood T cell repertoires in COVID-19. Study background: From the United States, Italy and Spain came samples of acute and convalescent COVID-19.

In germline, CDR1 is SGHRS, CDR2 YFSETQ. With V trimmed by 6 bases and J by 1 base, 3 bases remained unmatched. This CDR3 spans 16 amino acids. Those enrolled in Seattle joined during active infection and were followed longitudinally afterward. Study processing details: The authors estimated nucleated cell counts from reference gene primer amplification. Sequencing used immunoSEQ multiplex PCR; TCRdb keeps in-frame clones, though not all of them. V, J and clone size derive from that table, while D and trimming were established from the DNA sequence. In the table there are some 220,000 clones, 82% of which are singletons.

The sequenced sample consisted of peripheral blood. The rearrangement joins TRBV5-1 to TRBJ2-1; 14 nucleotides agree with TRBD2. The source is a woman aged 70-85 years with COVID-19, enrolled during active disease. The DNA of the CDR3 is TGCGCCAGCACGGGACTAGCGGGAGTTTCCTACAATGAGCAGTTCTTC. Translated, it gives CASTGLAGVSYNEQFF. Using reference TRBV5-1 and TRBJ2-1 for the parts outside the CDR3, the full variable domain is KAGVTQTPRYLIKTRGQQVTLSCSPISGHRSVSWYQQTPGQGLQFLFEYFSETQRNKGNFPGRFSGRQFSNSRSEMNVSTLELGDSALYLCASTGLAGVSYNEQFFGPGTRLTVL.